The present T cell receptor (beta chain) was sequenced within a study of CD8 T cells in ankylosing spondylitis. CDR1 and CDR2 from the germline V gene are MNHNS and SASEGT. The ends lost 8 bases at V and 1 base at J; junction bases unmatched: 3. The CDR3 consists of 13 residues. 5'-RACE, quantitative and with molecular barcodes, yielded the TCR beta libraries. MiXCR, run by TCRdb on the 5' RACE reads, gives a single entry per CDR3 protein. Here the sample spans about 270,000 distinct CDR3 sequences, over 30% being singletons. General study results and limits: Researchers report that disease-linked clones proved CD8+ and relatively rare in peripheral blood. Ankylosing spondylitis blood appeared to be characterized by a TCR beta motif of fewer than ten highly homologous variants. The authors reported significant enrichment of disease-linked clones in matched ankylosing spondylitis synovial fluid.

Note on this clonotype: Its antigen remains unidentified.

The origin of this receptor is a male donor with ankylosing spondylitis or in good health (not recorded which). The sequenced sample was blood, either unsorted or a sorted T cell fraction (not recorded which). The chain links TRBV6-1 to TRBJ1-1; TRBD1 matches 8 bases. The DNA of the CDR3 is TGTGCCAGCTGGGGGACAGGGAACACTGAAGCTTTCTTT. Translated, it gives CASWGTGNTEAFF.